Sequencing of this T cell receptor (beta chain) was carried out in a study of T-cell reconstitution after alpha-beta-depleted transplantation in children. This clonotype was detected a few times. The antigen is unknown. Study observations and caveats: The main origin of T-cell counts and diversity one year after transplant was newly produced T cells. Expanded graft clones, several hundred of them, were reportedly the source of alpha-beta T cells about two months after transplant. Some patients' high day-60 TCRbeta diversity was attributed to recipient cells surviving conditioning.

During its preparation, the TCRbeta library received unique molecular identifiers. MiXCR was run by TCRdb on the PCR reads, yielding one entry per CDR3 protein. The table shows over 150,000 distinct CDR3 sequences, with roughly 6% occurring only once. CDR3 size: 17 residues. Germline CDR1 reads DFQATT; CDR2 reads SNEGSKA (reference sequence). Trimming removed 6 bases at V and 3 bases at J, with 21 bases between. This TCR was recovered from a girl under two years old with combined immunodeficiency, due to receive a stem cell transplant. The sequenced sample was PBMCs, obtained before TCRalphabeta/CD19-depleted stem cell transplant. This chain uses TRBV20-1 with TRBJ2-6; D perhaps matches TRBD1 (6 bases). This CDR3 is CSALGQGPGNGANVLTF. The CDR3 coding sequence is TGCAGTGCCTTAGGGCAGGGGCCTGGAAATGGGGCCAACGTCCTGACTTTC.